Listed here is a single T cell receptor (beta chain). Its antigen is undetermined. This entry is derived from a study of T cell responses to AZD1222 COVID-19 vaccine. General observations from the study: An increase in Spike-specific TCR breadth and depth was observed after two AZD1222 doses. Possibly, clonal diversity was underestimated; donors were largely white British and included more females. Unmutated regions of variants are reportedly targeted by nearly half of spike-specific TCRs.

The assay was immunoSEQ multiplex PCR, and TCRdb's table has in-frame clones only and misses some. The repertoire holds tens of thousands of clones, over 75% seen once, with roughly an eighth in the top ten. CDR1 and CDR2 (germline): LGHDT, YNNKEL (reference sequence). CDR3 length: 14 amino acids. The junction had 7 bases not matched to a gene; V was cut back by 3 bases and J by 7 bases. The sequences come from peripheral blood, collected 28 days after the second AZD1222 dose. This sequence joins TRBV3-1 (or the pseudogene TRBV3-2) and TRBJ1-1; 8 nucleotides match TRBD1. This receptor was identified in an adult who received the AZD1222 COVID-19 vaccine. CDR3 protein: CASSQFTDRGEAFF. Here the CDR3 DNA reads TGTGCCAGCAGCCAGTTCACCGACAGGGGTGAAGCTTTCTTT.